This T cell receptor (beta chain) originates from a study of regulatory T cells in long-lasting Graves disease. The CDR3 totals 15 residues. Trimming shortened V by 5 bases and J by 7 bases, and 23 bases separated the two germline ends. The germline V gene encodes CDR1 DFQATT and CDR2 SNEGSKA (reference sequence). Building the TCR beta libraries relied on iRepertoire HTBI primers, and CDR3 regions underwent Arm-PCR. MiXCR was run by TCRdb on the multiplex PCR reads, yielding one entry per CDR3 protein. In the table there are about 530,000 distinct CDR3 sequences, around 16% of which are singletons. Study outcomes and limitations: Persistent patients had more shared public clonotypes (2,741) than new patients (approximately 970).

Ten or more counts support this clonotype. As yet, its antigen is unknown. As to time point: newly diagnosed GD, antithyroid drugs for less than 3 months. PBMCs were the source of the RNA used for TCR sequencing. These records were also assigned to another study, of T cells in Graves' hyperthyroidism and ophthalmopathy. From that second work: The HTBI primer set was used in a first-round RT-PCR of the TCR CDR3.

The chain combines TRBV20-1 with TRBJ1-2, with D unresolved. Sequencing was performed on peripheral blood mononuclear cells (PBMCs), taken at new diagnosis, from a patient treated with antithyroid drugs. The clonotype originates from a woman aged 35-60 years with Graves disease. The CDR3 is CSASLGLLSFGGYTF. The DNA for the CDR3 is TGCAGTGCTTCGCTCGGACTCCTCTCTTTCGGTGGCTACACCTTC.